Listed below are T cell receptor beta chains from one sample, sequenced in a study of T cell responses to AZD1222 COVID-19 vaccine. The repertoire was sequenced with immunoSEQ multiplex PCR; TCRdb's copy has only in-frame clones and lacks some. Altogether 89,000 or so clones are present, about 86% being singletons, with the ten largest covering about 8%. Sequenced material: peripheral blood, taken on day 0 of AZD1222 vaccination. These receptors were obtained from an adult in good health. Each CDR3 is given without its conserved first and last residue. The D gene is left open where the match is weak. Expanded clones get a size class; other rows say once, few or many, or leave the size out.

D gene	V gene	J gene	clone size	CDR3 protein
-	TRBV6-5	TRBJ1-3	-	ASTGTVDSGNTIY
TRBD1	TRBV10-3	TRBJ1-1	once	AISPRGLNTEAF
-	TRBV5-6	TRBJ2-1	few	ASSFDRSNEQF
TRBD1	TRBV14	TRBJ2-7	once	ASSSGTGAGEQY
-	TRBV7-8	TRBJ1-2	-	ASSLGTASYGYT
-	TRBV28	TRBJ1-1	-	ASRLNTEAF
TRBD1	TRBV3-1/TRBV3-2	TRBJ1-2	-	ASSQDRPGTGVGGYT
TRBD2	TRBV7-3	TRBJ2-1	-	ASSQSTSGIDNEQF
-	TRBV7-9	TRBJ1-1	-	ASSLVATVNTEAF
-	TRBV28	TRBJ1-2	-	ASSPSLGYT
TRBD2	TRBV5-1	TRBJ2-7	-	ASSPAGLANDEQY
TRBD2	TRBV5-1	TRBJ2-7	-	ASRQTSGMYEQY
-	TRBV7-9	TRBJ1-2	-	ASSLGDTISYGYT
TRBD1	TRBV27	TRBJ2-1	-	ASSLFSTGGMNEQF
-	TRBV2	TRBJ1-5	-	ASSGGWGSNQPQH
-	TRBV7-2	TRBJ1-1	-	ASSPRTQRIEAF
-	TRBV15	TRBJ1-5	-	ATSRDYGDHQPQH
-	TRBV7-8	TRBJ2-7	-	ASSFDDSYEQY
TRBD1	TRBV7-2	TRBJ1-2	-	ASSPQGAPGYGYT
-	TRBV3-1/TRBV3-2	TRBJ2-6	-	ASSQELAGANVLT
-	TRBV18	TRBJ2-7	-	ASSLSGEGSYEQY
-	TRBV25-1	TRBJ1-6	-	ASSEFGQSYNSPLH
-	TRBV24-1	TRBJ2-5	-	ATSRVGETQY
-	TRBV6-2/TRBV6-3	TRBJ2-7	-	ASSDREEQY
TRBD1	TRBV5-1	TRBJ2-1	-	ASSRQGTEQF
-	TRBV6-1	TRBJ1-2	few	ASSEASVSNYGYT
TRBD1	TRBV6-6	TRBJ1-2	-	ASSHYFTAGGGGGYT
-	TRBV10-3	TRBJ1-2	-	AISARRGDYGYT
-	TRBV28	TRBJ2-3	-	ASQGGVATDTQY
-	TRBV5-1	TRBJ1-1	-	ASSPRGGGTEAF
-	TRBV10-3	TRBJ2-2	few	AISESHSTGELF
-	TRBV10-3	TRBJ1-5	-	AISGGLQAQH
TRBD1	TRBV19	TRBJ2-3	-	ATKDRGRTDTQY
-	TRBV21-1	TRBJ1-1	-	ASSRGEAF
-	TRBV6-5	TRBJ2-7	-	ASRPVVGSYEQY
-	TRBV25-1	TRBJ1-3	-	ASRSWGGTGNTIY
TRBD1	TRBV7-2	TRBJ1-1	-	ASSYRGTMNTEAF
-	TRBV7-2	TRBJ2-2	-	ASSLAWQAAGELF
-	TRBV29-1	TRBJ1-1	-	SVSTGVTEAF
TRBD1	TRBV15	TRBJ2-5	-	ATSRDLGQGTYFQETQY
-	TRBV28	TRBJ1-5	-	ASSSNLRDSDWSQPQH
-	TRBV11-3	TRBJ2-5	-	ASRPSQGYQETQY
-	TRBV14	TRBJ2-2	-	ASSPRVALTNTGELF
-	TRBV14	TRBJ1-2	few	ASSQVGFVYGYT
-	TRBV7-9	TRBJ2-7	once	ASSLGQISPYEQY
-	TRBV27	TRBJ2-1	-	ASSLQSWVDEQF